This T cell receptor beta chain was observed in a study of blood T cell repertoires in COVID-19. Overall study: Some COVID-19 samples were acute and others convalescent; all came from the United States, Italy and Spain. T cells, B-cell-depleted T cells, or PBMCs supplied cDNA or gDNA.

Trimming stripped 6 bases from V and 6 bases from J, with 20 bases between. Per the germline V gene, CDR1 is MNHEY and CDR2 is SVGAGI. The CDR3 loop spans 15 amino acids. Per the authors' pipeline: Cell counts per sample came from amplifying reference gene primers. Measured with immunoSEQ multiplex PCR; TCRdb has only the in-frame clones, and not every one. V and J calls and clone size are copied from that table; D and trimming were computed from the DNA. Here the sample spans over 10,000 clones, about 76% being singletons. This receptor was obtained from a woman at least 80 years old with acute or convalescent COVID-19. The sequenced sample was peripheral blood. The genes are TRBV6-5 and TRBJ1-1; D remains ambiguous. CDR3 nucleotides: TGTGCCAGCAGCTTAACCGCCCTGGAGGAGCCTGAAGCTTTCTTT. The encoded protein is CASSLTALEEPEAFF.